This TCR beta chain was observed in a study of blood T cell repertoires in COVID-19. Study overall: In each case, the material was cDNA or gDNA derived from T cells, B-cell-depleted T cells, or PBMCs.

The CDR3 contains 14 residues. Germline V gene lookup returns CDR1 MDHEN and CDR2 SYDVKM. Trimming removed 6 bases at V and 1 base at J, with 10 bases between. Recruitment covered over 20 US areas and drew participants whose ages spanned roughly 18 to 100 years. TCRdb keeps only in-frame clones here, not all; method: immunoSEQ multiplex PCR. The table includes over 200,000 clones, roughly 90% detected once. The clonotype originates from a man aged 18 to 29 with acute COVID-19. Sequencing was performed on PBMCs or T cells enriched from blood (not recorded which). The chain links TRBV28 to TRBJ1-5; tentatively, D is TRBD1 (6 bases). DNA for the CDR3: TGTGCCAGCAGCCCTACAGGGAGCAATCAGCCCCAGCATTTT. It encodes CASSPTGSNQPQHF.